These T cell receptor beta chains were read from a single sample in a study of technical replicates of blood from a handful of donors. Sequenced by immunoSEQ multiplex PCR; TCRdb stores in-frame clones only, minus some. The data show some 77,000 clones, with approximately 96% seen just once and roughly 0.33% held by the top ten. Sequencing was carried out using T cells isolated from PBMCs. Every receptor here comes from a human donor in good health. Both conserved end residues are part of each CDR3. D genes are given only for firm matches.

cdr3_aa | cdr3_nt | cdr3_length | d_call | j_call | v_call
CASSFGGSSYEQYF | TGCGCCAGCAGCTTTGGCGGTAGCTCCTACGAGCAGTACTTC | 14 | . | TRBJ2-7 | TRBV5-1
CASSKTYPYGYTF | TGTGCCAGCAGTAAGACATATCCCTATGGCTACACCTTC | 13 | . | TRBJ1-2 | TRBV5-6
CASSDRAPNYGYTF | TGTGCCAGCAGTGACAGGGCCCCTAACTATGGCTACACCTTC | 14 | TRBD1 | TRBJ1-2 | TRBV6-5
CASSESYRDHGYTF | TGTGCCAGCAGCGAAAGTTACAGGGACCATGGCTACACCTTC | 14 | . | TRBJ1-2 | TRBV13
CASSSTSASTDTQYF | TGTGCCAGCAGCTCAACTAGCGCGAGCACAGATACGCAGTATTTT | 15 | TRBD2 | TRBJ2-3 | TRBV7-2
CASSLGVASSYEQYF | TGCGCCAGCAGCTTGGGGGTAGCGTCGTCCTACGAGCAGTACTTC | 15 | . | TRBJ2-7 | TRBV5-1
CASSVTGDGFYGYTF | TGTGCCAGCAGCGTCACAGGGGACGGCTTCTATGGCTACACCTTC | 15 | TRBD1 | TRBJ1-2 | TRBV11-3
CASSHGQVTGELFF | TGCGCCAGCAGCCACGGACAGGTCACCGGGGAGCTGTTTTTT | 14 | TRBD1 | TRBJ2-2 | TRBV5-1
CASSAGTGGNNEQFF | TGTGCCAGCAGCGCCGGGACTGGGGGAAACAATGAGCAGTTCTTC | 15 | . | TRBJ2-1 | TRBV9
CASSFRTGGGGEQYF | TGTGCCAGCAGCTTTCGGACAGGGGGAGGAGGCGAGCAGTACTTC | 15 | TRBD1 | TRBJ2-7 | TRBV11-2
CASSLERETYEQYF | TGTGCCAGCAGCCTCGAGCGGGAAACCTACGAGCAGTACTTC | 14 | TRBD2 | TRBJ2-7 | TRBV7-6
CASSPARQAVGYTF | TGTGCCAGCAGTCCAGCTAGACAGGCGGTTGGCTACACCTTC | 14 | . | TRBJ1-2 | TRBV27
CASTKGMMNTEAFF | TGTGCCAGCACTAAGGGGATGATGAACACTGAAGCTTTCTTT | 14 | . | TRBJ1-1 | TRBV6-6